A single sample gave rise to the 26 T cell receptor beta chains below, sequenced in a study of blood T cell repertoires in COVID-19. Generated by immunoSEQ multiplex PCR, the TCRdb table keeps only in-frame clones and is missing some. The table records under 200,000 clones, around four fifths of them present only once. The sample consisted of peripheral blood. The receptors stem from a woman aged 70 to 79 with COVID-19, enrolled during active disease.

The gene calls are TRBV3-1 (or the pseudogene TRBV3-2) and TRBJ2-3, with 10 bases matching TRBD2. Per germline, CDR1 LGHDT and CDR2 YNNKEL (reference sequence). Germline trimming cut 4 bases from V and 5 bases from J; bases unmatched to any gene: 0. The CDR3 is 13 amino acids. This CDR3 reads CASSLAGGDTQYF. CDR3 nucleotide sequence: TGTGCCAGCAGCCTAGCGGGAGGAGATACGCAGTATTTT.

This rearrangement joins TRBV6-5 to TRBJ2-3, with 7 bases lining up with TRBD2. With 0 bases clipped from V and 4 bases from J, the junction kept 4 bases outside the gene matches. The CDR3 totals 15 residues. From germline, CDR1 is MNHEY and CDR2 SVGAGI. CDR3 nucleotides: TGTGCCAGCAGTTACTCCGGGGGGATCGCAGATACGCAGTATTTT. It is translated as CASSYSGGIADTQYF.

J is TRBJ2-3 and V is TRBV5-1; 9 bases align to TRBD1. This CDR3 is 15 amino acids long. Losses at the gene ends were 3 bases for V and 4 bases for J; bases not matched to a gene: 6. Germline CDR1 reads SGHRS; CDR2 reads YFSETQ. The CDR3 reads CASSWGDREADTQYF. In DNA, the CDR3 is TGCGCCAGCAGCTGGGGGGACAGGGAGGCAGATACGCAGTATTTT.

CDR3 DNA sequence: TGTGCCAGCAGTTATGGAGGCGCTGGCACAGATACGCAGTATTTT. Translated: CASSYGGAGTDTQYF. The rearrangement links TRBV27 to TRBJ2-3; maybe TRBD2 (5 bases). CDR1 and CDR2 from the germline V gene are MNHEY and SMNVEV (reference sequence). Trimming pared 4 bases from V and 1 base from J, leaving 12 bases between. The length of the CDR3 is 15 residues.

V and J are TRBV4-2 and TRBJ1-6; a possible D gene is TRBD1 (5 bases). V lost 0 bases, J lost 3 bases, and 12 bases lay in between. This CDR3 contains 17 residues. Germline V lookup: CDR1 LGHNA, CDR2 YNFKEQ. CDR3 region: CASSQDDGGDYNSPLHF. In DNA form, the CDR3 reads TGTGCCAGCAGCCAAGACGACGGGGGGGACTATAATTCACCCCTCCACTTT.

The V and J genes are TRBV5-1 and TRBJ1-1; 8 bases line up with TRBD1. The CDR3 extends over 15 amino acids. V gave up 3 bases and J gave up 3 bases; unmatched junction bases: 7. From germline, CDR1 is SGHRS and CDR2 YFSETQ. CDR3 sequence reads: CASSSGQGGYTEAFF. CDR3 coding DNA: TGCGCCAGCAGCTCCGGACAGGGTGGATACACTGAAGCTTTCTTT.

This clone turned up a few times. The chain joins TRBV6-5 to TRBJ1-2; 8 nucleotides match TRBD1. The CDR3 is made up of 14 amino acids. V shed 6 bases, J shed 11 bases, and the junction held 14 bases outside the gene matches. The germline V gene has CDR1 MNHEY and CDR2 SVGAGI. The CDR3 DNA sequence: TGTGCCAGCAGAGACAGGGGTGCCTATGGTTGGTACACCTTC. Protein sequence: CASRDRGAYGWYTF.

In nucleotides, the CDR3 is TGTGCCAGCAGCTTGAGGTTGGGGGGAGCCTACGAGCAGTACTTC. This encodes CASSLRLGGAYEQYF. V usage is TRBV5-4 and J usage is TRBJ2-7, with D perhaps matching TRBD2 (6 bases). The CDR3 runs to 15 residues. The germline CDR1 and CDR2 sequences are SGHNT and YYREEE (reference sequence). Trimming took 1 base from V and 2 from J, leaving 13 bases between them.

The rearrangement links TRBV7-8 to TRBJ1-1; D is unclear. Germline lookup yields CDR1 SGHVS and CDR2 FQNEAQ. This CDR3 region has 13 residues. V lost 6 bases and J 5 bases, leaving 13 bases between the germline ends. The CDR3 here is CASRVADGTEAFF. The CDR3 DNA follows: TGTGCCAGCAGGGTAGCCGATGGGACTGAAGCTTTCTTT.

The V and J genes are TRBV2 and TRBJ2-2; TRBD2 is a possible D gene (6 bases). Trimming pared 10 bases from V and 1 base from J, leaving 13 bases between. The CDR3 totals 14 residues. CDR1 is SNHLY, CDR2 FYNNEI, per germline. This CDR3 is CAKERVGNTGELFF. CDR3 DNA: TGTGCCAAAGAGCGGGTTGGGAACACCGGGGAGCTGTTTTTT.

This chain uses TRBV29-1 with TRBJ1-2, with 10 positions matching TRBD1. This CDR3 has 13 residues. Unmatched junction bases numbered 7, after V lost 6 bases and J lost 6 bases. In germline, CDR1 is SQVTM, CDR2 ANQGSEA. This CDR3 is CSVDPGQGNGYTF. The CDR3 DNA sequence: TGCAGCGTGGACCCGGGACAGGGGAATGGCTACACCTTC. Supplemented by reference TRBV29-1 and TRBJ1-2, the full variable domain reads SAVISQKPSRDICQRGTSLTIQCQVDSQVTMMFWYRQQPGQSLTLIATANQGSEATYESGFVIDKFPISRPNLTFSTLTVSNMSPEDSSIYLCSVDPGQGNGYTFGSGTRLTVV.

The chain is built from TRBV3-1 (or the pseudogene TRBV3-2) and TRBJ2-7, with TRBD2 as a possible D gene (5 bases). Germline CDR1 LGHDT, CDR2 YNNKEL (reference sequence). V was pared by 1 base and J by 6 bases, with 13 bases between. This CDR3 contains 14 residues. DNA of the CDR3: TGTGCCAGCAGCCAAGGGTTGCGGGCGCGCGAGCAGTACTTC. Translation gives CASSQGLRAREQYF.

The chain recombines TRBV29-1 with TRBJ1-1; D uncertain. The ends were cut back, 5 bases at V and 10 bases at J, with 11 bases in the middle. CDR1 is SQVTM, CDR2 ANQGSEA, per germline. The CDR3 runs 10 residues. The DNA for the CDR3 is TGCAGCGTTCATGAAGCTAGAGCTTTCTTT. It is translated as CSVHEARAFF.

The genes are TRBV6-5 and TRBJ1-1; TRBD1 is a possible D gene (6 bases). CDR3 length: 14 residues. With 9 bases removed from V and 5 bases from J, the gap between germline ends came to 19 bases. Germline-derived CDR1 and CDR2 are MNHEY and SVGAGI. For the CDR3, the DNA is TGTGCCAGTCGACAGGCCCCTGTGGGGACTGAAGCTTTCTTT. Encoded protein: CASRQAPVGTEAFF.

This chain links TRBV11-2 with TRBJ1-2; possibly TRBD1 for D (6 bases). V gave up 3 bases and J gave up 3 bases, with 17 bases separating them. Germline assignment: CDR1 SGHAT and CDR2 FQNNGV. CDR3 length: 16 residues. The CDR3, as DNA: TGTGCCAGCAGCTTTGGGGTGGACAGACCTCACTATGGCTACACCTTC. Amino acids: CASSFGVDRPHYGYTF.

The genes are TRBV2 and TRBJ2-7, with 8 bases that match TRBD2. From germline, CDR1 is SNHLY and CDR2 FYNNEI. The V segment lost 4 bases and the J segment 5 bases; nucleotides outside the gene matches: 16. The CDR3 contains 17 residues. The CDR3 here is CASSGPPGLVARHEQYF. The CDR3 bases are TGTGCCAGCAGTGGACCACCGGGACTAGTCGCCCGCCACGAGCAGTACTTC. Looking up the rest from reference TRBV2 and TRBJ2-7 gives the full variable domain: EPEVTQTPSHQVTQMGQEVILRCVPISNHLYFYWYRQILGQKVEFLVSFYNNEISEKSEIFDDQFSVERPDGSNFTLKIRSTKLEDSAMYFCASSGPPGLVARHEQYFGPGTRLTVT.

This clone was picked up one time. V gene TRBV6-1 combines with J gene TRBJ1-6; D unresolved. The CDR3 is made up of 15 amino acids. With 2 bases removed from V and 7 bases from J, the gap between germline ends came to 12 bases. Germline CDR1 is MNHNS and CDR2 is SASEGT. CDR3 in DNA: TGTGCCAGCAGTGAATTTCTGGGCCCCAATTCACCCCTCCACTTT. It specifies CASSEFLGPNSPLHF.

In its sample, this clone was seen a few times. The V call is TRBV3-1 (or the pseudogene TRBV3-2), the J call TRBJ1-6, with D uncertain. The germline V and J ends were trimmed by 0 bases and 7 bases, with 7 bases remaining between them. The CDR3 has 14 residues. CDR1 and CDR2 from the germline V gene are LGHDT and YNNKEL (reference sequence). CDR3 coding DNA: TGTGCCAGCAGCCAAGAGAACGGGAATTCACCCCTCCACTTT. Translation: CASSQENGNSPLHF.

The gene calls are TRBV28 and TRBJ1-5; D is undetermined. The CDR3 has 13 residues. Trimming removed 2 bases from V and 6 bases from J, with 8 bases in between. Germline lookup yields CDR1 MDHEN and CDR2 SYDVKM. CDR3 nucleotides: TGTGCCAGCAGTTTAGATCGGGTTCAGCCCCAGCATTTT. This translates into CASSLDRVQPQHF.

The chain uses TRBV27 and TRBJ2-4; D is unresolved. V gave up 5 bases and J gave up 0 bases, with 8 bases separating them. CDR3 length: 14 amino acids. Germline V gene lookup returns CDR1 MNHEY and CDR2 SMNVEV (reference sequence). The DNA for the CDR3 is TGTGCCAGCAGTCCGACATTAGCCAAAAACATTCAGTACTTC. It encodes CASSPTLAKNIQYF.

CDR3 bases: TGTGCCAGCAGCTTAGTGGGTTTCAGGACAGCTACTGAAGCTTTCTTT. Protein sequence: CASSLVGFRTATEAFF. This sequence joins TRBV11-2 and TRBJ1-1; TRBD1 is a possible D gene (6 bases). The germline V gene has CDR1 SGHAT and CDR2 FQNNGV. This CDR3 region has 16 residues. Trimming stripped 1 base from V and 5 bases from J, with 17 bases between. The complete variable domain, with remaining parts taken from reference TRBV11-2 and TRBJ1-1, reads EAGVAQSPRYKIIEKRQSVAFWCNPISGHATLYWYQQILGQGPKLLIQFQNNGVVDDSQLPKDRFSAERLKGVDSTLKIQPAKLEDSAVYLCASSLVGFRTATEAFFGQGTRLTVV.

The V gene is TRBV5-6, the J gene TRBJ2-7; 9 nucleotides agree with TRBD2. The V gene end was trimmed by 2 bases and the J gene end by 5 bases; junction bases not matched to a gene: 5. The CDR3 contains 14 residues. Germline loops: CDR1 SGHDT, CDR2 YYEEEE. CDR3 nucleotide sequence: TGTGCCAGCAGCTTCGATAGCGGGAGAGACGAGCAGTACTTC. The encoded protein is CASSFDSGRDEQYF.

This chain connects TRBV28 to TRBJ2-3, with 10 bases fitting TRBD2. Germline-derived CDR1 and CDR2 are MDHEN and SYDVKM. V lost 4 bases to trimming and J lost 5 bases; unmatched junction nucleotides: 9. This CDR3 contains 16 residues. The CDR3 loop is CASSSPLAGSLDTQYF. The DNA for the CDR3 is TGTGCCAGCAGTTCACCACTAGCGGGGTCGTTAGATACGCAGTATTTT.

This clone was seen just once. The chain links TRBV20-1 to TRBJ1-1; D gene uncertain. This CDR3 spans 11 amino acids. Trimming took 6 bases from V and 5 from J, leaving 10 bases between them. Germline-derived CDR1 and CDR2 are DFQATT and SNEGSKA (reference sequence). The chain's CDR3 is CSAAYSTEAFF. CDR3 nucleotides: TGCAGTGCCGCATATAGTACTGAAGCTTTCTTT.

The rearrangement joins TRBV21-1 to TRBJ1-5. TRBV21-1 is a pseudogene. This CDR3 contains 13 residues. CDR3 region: CADWPRGNQPQHF. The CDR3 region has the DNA TGTGCCGACTGGCCGCGGGGCAATCAGCCCCAGCATTTT.

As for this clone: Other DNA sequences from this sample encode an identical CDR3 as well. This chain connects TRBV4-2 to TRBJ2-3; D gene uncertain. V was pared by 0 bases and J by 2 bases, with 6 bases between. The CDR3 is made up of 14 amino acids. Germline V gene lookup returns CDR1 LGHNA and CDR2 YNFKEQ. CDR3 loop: CASSQDVSTDTQYF. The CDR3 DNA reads TGTGCCAGCAGCCAAGATGTCTCCACAGATACGCAGTATTTT.